The sequence of this T cell receptor beta chain was determined in a study of T cell responses to AZD1222 COVID-19 vaccine. Repertoires were generated with immunoSEQ multiplex PCR, while TCRdb's copy carries only in-frame clones and drops some. There are 130,000 to 150,000 clones in the sample; roughly 90% occur only once, and about 5.4% lies in the top ten. The CDR3 spans 13 residues. Germline CDR1 KGHDR, CDR2 SFDVKD. The V segment lost 4 bases and the J segment 4 bases; nucleotides outside the gene matches: 2. On this clone: Its antigen is not known.

The study, taken as a whole, reports: Receipt of two AZD1222 doses was followed by a rise in Spike-specific TCR breadth and depth. Only six or seven AZD1222 recipients tested seropositive at baseline.

This TCR derives from an adult who received the MenACWY meningococcal vaccine as a control. The gene calls are TRBV24-1 and TRBJ1-2; the match to TRBD1 covers 7 bases. Sequenced here: peripheral blood, sampled 28 days after the second dose of the MenACWY control vaccine. In DNA form, the CDR3 reads TGTGCCACCAGTGAAAAGGGGGCCTATGGCTACACCTTC. This sequence encodes CATSEKGAYGYTF.